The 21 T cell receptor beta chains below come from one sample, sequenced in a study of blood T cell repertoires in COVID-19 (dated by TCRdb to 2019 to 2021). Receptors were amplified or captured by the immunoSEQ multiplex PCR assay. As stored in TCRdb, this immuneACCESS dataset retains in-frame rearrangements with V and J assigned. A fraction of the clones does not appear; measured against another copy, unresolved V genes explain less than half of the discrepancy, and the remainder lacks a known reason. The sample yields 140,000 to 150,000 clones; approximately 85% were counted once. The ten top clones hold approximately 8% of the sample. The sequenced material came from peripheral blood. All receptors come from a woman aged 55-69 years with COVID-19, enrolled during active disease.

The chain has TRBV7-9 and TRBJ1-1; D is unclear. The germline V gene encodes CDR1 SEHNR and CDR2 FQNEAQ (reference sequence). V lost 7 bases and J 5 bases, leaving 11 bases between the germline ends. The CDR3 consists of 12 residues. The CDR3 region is CASTRTGTEAFF. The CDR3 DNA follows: TGTGCCAGCACAAGAACGGGAACTGAAGCTTTCTTT. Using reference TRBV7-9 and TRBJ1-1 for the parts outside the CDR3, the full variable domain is DTGVSQNPRHKITKRGQNVTFRCDPISEHNRLYWYRQTLGQGPEFLTYFQNEAQLEKSRLLSDRFSAERPKGSFSTLEIQRTEQGDSAMYLCASTRTGTEAFFGQGTRLTVV.

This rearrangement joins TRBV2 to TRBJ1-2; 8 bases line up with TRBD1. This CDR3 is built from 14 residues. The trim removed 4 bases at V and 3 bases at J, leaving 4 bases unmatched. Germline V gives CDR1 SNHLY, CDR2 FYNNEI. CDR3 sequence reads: CASSVDRVDYGYTF. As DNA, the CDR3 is TGTGCCAGCAGTGTGGACAGGGTTGACTATGGCTACACCTTC.

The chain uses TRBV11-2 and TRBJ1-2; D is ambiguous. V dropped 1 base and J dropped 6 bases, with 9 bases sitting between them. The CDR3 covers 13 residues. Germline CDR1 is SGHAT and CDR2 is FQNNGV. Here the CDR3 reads CASSLVFSDGYTF. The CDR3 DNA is TGTGCCAGCAGCTTAGTCTTCTCAGATGGCTACACCTTC.

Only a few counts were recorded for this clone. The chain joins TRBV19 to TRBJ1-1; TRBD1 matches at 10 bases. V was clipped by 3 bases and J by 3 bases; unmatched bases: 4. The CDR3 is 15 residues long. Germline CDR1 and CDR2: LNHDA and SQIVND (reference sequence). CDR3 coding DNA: TGTGCCAGTAGTATGAAGGACAGGGGGTACACTGAAGCTTTCTTT. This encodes CASSMKDRGYTEAFF.

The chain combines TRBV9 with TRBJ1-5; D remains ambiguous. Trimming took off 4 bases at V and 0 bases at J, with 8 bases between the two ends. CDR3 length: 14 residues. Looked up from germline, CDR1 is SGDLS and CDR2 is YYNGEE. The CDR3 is CASSPEGSNQPQHF. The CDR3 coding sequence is TGTGCCAGCAGCCCCGAGGGTAGCAATCAGCCCCAGCATTTT.

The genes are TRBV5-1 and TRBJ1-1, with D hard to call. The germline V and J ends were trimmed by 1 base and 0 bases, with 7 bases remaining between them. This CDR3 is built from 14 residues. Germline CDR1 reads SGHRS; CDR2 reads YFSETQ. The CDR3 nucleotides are TGCGCCAGCAGCTTGCGGACTTTGAACACTGAAGCTTTCTTT. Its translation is CASSLRTLNTEAFF.

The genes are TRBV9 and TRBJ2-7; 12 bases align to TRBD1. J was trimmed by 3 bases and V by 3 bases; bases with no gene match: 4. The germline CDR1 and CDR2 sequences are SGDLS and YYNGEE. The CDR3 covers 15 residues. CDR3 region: CASSGGQGADYEQYF. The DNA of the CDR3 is TGTGCCAGCAGCGGGGGACAGGGGGCAGACTACGAGCAGTACTTC.

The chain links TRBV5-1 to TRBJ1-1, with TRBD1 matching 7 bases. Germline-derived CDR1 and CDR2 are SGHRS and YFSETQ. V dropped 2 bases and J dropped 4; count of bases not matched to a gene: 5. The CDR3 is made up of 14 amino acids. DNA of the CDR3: TGCGCCAGCAGCTTTCAGGGGGGCGGCACTGAAGCTTTCTTT. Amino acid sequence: CASSFQGGGTEAFF.

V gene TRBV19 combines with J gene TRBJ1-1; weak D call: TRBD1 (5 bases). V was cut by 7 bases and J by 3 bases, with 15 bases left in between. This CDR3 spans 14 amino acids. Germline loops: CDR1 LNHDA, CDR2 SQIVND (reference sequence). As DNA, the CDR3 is TGTGCCAGTACCGACTTCGGGGGTTACACTGAAGCTTTCTTT. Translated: CASTDFGGYTEAFF.

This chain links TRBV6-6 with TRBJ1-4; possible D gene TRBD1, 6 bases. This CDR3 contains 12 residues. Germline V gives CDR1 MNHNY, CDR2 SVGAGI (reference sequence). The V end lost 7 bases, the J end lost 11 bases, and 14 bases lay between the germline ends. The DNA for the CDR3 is TGTGCCAGCAATACCGCGAGGGGGAAACTGTTTTTT. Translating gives CASNTARGKLFF.

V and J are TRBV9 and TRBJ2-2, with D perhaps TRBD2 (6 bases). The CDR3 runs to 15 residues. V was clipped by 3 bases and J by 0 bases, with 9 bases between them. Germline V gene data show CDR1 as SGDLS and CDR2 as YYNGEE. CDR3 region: CASSGGLTNTGELFF. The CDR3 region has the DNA TGTGCCAGCAGCGGGGGACTCACGAACACCGGGGAGCTGTTTTTT. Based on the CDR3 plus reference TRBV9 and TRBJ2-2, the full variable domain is DSGVTQTPKHLITATGQRVTLRCSPRSGDLSVYWYQQSLDQGLQFLIQYYNGEERAKGNILERFSAQQFPDLHSELNLSSLELGDSALYFCASSGGLTNTGELFFGEGSRLTVL.

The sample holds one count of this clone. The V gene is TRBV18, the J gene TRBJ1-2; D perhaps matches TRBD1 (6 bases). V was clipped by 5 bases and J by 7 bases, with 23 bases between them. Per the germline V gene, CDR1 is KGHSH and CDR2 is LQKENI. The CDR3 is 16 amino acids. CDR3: CASSADRQQGNGGYTF. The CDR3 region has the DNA TGTGCCAGCTCAGCCGACCGACAACAGGGAAATGGTGGCTACACCTTC.

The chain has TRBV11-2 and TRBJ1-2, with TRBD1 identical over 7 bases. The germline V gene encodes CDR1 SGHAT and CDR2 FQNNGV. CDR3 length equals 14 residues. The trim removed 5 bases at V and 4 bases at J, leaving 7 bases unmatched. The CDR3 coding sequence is TGTGCCAGCAGCCAAACAGGGGACAGCTATGGCTACACCTTC. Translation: CASSQTGDSYGYTF.

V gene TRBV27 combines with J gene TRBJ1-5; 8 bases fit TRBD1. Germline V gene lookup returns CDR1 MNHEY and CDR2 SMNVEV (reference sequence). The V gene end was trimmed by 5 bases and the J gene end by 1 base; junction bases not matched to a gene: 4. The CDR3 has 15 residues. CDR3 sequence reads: CASSRTGPSNQPQHF. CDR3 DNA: TGTGCCAGCAGTCGGACAGGGCCGAGCAATCAGCCCCAGCATTTT.

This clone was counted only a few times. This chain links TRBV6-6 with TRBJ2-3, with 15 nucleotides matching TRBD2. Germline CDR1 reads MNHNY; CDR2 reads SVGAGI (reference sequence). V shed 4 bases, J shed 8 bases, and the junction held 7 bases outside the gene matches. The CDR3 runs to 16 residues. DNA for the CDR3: TGTGCCAGCAGTTTCGGACTAGCGGGGGGGCCGGGTACGCAGTATTTT. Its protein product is CASSFGLAGGPGTQYF.

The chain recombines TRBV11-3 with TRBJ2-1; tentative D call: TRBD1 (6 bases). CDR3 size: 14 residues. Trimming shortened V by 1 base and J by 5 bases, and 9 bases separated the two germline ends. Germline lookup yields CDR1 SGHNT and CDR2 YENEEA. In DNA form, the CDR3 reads TGTGCCAGCAGCTTAGGTGGGACAAACAATGAGCAGTTCTTC. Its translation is CASSLGGTNNEQFF. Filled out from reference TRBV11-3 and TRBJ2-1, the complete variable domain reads EAGVVQSPRYKIIEKKQPVAFWCNPISGHNTLYWYLQNLGQGPELLIRYENEEAVDDSQLPKDRFSAERLKGVDSTLKIQPAELGDSAVYLCASSLGGTNNEQFFGPGTRLTVL.

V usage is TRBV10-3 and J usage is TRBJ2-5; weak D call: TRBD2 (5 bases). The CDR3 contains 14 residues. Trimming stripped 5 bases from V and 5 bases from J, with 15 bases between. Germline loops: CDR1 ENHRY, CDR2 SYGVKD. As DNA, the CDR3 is TGTGCCATCAGTTTGACTACGACCCCGGAGACCCAGTACTTC. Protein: CAISLTTTPETQYF.

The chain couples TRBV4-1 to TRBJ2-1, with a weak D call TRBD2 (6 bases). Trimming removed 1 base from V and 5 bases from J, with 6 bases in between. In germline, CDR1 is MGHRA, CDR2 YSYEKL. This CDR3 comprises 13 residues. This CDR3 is CASSQGGDNEQFF. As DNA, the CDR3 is TGCGCCAGCAGCCAAGGGGGGGACAATGAGCAGTTCTTC.

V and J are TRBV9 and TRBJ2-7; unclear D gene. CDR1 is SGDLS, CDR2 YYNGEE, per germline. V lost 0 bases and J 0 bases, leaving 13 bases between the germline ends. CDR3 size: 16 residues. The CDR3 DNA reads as TGTGCCAGCAGCGTAGGTGCGGCAGCAGACTCCTACGAGCAGTACTTC. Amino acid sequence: CASSVGAAADSYEQYF.

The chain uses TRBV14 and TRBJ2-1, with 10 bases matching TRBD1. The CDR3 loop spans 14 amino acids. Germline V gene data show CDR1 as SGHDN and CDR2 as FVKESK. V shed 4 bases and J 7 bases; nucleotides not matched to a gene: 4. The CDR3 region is CASSRQGAGNEQFF. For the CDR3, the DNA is TGTGCCAGCAGCCGACAGGGGGCGGGAAATGAGCAGTTCTTC.

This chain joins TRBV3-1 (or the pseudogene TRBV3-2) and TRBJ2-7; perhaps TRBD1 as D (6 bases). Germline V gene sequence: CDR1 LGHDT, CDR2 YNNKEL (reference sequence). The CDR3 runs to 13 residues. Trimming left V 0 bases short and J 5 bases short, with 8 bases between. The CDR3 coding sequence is TGTGCCAGCAGCCAAGATTGGGGGCACGAGCAGTACTTC. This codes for CASSQDWGHEQYF.